This T cell receptor (beta chain) was identified in a study of a mutant IDH1 vaccine in newly diagnosed glioma. Study-wide context: Patients got their first vaccination 4-6 weeks after radiotherapy alone, or with temozolomide cycles.

The CDR3 sequence is 16 residues long. Trimming stripped 1 base from V and 3 bases from J, with 16 bases between. CDR1 is GTSNPN, CDR2 SVGIG, per germline (reference sequence). Assay used: immunoSEQ multiplex PCR; TCRdb lists only in-frame clones, some missing. The sample lists under 70,000 clones, about 80% occurring once. In its sample, this clone was seen a few times. Its antigen is unknown. Indicated time point: week 5, during vaccination. The content of each vaccine dose was 300 ug of mutant IDH1 20-mer peptide, and topical imiquimod accompanied it. Overall study findings and caveats: The occurrence of vaccine-induced immune responses was seen in around 94% of patients.

The sample here was PBMCs, taken from a glioma patient whose treatment included an IDH1 peptide vaccine. V and J are TRBV30 and TRBJ1-5; D gene unclear. This TCR was sampled from a man under 40 with glioma. The CDR3 region is CAWSAPEAWINQPQHF. The CDR3 DNA is TGTGCCTGGAGTGCCCCGGAAGCCTGGATCAATCAGCCCCAGCATTTT.